This paragraph reports one T cell receptor beta chain. Its antigen is not identified. Germline loops: CDR1 PRHDT, CDR2 FYEKMQ (reference sequence). Deletions cut 4 bases from V and 0 bases from J, with 13 bases between. This CDR3 contains 16 residues. The treatment: about 20 received Ad26.COV2.S at low or high dose, single or two shots; 5 received placebo; per-sample allocation not given. Samples were taken on day 63 after the first vaccine or placebo injection. The donor was a Boston adult aged 18-55 years. Some clones are missing from TCRdb's copy, which holds only in-frame ones; the method was immunoSEQ multiplex PCR. Among 380,000 or so clones listed, around 89% were seen once. This specimen belongs to a study of Ad26.COV2.S vaccination and SARS-CoV-2 variants. Study-wide background: Among those in the COV1001 Ad26.COV2.S trial arm was the donor.

Regarding the study as a whole: Substantial post-vaccination breadth of spike-specific CD8+ and CD4+ T cell responses was reported.

Sequencing used peripheral blood, obtained in a trial of Ad26.COV2.S vaccine versus placebo. The clonotype comes from a person between 18 and 65 years old who received the Ad26.COV2.S COVID-19 vaccine or a placebo. The chain has TRBV13 and TRBJ1-3; a possible D gene is TRBD1 (5 bases). This CDR3 is CASSSRAVGSGNTIYF. The CDR3 nucleotides are TGTGCCAGCAGCTCCAGGGCAGTGGGCTCTGGAAACACCATATATTTT. The full variable domain, in which reference TRBV13 and TRBJ1-3 provide the parts outside the CDR3, is AAGVIQSPRHLIKEKRETATLKCYPIPRHDTVYWYQQGPGQDPQFLISFYEKMQSDKGSIPDRFSAQQFSDYHSELNMSSLELGDSALYFCASSSRAVGSGNTIYFGEGSWLTVV.